Below are 2 T cell receptor beta chains sequenced from a single sample in a study of blood T cell repertoires in COVID-19. Clones were sequenced by immunoSEQ multiplex PCR, and TCRdb holds only the in-frame ones, with some missing. The data contain around 35,000 clones, roughly 85% of them singletons. The specimen sequenced was peripheral blood. The receptors were gathered from a human donor in a cohort sampled during active COVID-19.

This chain connects TRBV7-3 to TRBJ2-2; the match to TRBD1 covers 7 bases. The V segment lost 2 bases and the J segment 5 bases; nucleotides outside the gene matches: 5. Germline CDR1 reads SGHTA; CDR2 reads FQGTGA. The CDR3 is 15 amino acids. The CDR3 spells CASSLPGQNTGELFF. In DNA, the CDR3 is TGTGCCAGCAGCTTACCGGGACAGAATACCGGGGAGCTGTTTTTT.

J is TRBJ2-3 and V is TRBV4-1; weak D call: TRBD2 (5 bases). Between the trimmed V and J ends, which lost 2 bases and 5 bases, there was a span of 14 bases. The V gene's germline CDR1 is MGHRA and CDR2 YSYEKL. This CDR3 contains 15 residues. This CDR3 is CASSQPGVGRDTQYF. The CDR3 DNA follows: TGCGCCAGCAGCCAACCCGGGGTGGGGAGAGATACGCAGTATTTT.